The clone carrying this TCR beta chain appeared a single time. This sample is part of a study of blood T cell repertoires in COVID-19. Some clones are missing from TCRdb's copy, which holds only in-frame ones; the method was immunoSEQ multiplex PCR. The sample includes tens of thousands of clones, 65% to 80% seen only once; the top ten take about a fifth. The receptor's source is a man aged 30 to 45 with COVID-19, enrolled during active disease. The sequenced sample was peripheral blood.

The CDR3 is CSASTEREEAYNEQFF. The CDR3 DNA sequence: TGCAGTGCTAGTACCGAGCGGGAGGAGGCCTACAATGAGCAGTTCTTC. The genes are TRBV20-1 and TRBJ2-1; 9 nucleotides align to TRBD2. V shed 3 bases, J shed 2 bases, and the junction held 8 bases outside the gene matches. The CDR3 spans 16 residues. Germline lookup yields CDR1 DFQATT and CDR2 SNEGSKA (reference sequence).